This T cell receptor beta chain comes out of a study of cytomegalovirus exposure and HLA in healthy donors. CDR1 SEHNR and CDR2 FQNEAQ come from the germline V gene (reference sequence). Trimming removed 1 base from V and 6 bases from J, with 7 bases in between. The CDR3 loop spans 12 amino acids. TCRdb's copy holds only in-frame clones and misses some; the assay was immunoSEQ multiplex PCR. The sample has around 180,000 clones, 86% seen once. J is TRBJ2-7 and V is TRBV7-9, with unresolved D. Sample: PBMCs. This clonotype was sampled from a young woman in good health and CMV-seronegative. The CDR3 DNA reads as TGTGCCAGCAGCTTAGGGAGAGCCGAGCAGTACTTC. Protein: CASSLGRAEQYF.